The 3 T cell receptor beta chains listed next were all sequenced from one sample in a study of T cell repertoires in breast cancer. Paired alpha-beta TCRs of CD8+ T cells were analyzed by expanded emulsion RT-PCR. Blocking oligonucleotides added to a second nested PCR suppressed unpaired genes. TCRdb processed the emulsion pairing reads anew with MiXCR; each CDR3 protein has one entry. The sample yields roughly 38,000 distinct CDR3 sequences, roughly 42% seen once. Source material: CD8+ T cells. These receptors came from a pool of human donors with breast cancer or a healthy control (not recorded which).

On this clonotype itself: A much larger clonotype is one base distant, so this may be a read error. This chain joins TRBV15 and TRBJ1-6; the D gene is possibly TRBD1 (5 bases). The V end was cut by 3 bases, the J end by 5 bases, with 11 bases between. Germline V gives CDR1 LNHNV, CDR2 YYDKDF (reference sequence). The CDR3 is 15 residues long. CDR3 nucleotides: TGTGCCACCAGCAGCCGGGGCGGGGATAATTCACCCCTCCACTTT. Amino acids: CATSSRGGDNSPLHF. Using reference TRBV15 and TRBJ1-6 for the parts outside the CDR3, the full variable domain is DAMVIQNPRYQVTQFGKPVTLSCSQTLNHNVMYWYQQKSSQAPKLLFHYYDKDFNNEADTPDNFQSRRPNTSFCFLDIRSPGLGDTAMYLCATSSRGGDNSPLHFGNGTRLTVT.

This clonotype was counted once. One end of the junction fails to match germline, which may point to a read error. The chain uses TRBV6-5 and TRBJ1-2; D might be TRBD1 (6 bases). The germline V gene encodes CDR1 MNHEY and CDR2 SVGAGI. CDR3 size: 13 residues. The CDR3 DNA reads TGTACCAGCACTGGGACATCCTTCTATGGCTACACCTTC. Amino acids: CTSTGTSFYGYTF.

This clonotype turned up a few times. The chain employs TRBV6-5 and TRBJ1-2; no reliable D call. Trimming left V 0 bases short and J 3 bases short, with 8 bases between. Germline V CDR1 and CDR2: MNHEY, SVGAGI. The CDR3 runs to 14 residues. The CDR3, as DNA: TGTGCCAGCAGTTACTCCGGCGGAGACTATGGCTACACCTTC. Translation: CASSYSGGDYGYTF.